Presented here are 16 T cell receptor beta chains from one specimen sequenced in a study of T cells in tuberculosis. Method: immunoSEQ multiplex PCR; TCRdb's copy keeps in-frame clones and lacks some. The sample carries more than 30,000 clones, roughly 94% recorded once. The sample comprised PBMCs. These receptors were taken from a donor aged 10-30 years with latent tuberculosis or without tuberculosis infection.

V and J are TRBV9 and TRBJ1-1, with TRBD1 as a possible D gene (6 bases). V shed 3 bases and J shed 5 bases, with 11 bases lying between them. Germline CDR1 is SGDLS and CDR2 is YYNGEE. CDR3 length: 13 residues. CDR3 protein: CASSGTGKTEAFF. The CDR3 bases are TGTGCCAGCAGCGGAACAGGGAAGACTGAAGCTTTCTTT.

The V gene is TRBV5-1, the J gene TRBJ2-5; 8 positions match TRBD1. The CDR3 spans 15 residues. Germline V gene lookup returns CDR1 SGHRS and CDR2 YFSETQ. J lost 2 bases, V lost 4 bases, and 7 bases had no gene match. CDR3 bases: TGCGCCAGCAGCGCACTCGGGACAGGACAAGAGACCCAGTACTTC. Amino acids: CASSALGTGQETQYF.

CDR3 in amino acids: CASSTGLAGPFGEQFF. CDR3 sequence (DNA): TGTGCCAGTAGTACGGGACTAGCGGGGCCCTTTGGGGAGCAGTTCTTC. V usage is TRBV19 and J usage is TRBJ2-1; 13 bases fit TRBD2. CDR3 size: 16 residues. Germline values: CDR1 LNHDA, CDR2 SQIVND (reference sequence). After removal of 4 bases from V and 10 bases from J, the junction contained 10 bases not matched to a gene.

This chain joins TRBV7-2 and TRBJ1-2; TRBD1 matches at 7 bases. This CDR3 has 14 residues. The V gene's germline CDR1 is SGHTA and CDR2 FQGNSA. The V and J ends lost 3 bases and 0 bases, in that order; junction bases with no gene match: 1. The CDR3 here is CASSFDRANYGYTF. The CDR3 nucleotides read TGTGCCAGCAGCTTCGACAGGGCTAACTATGGCTACACCTTC.

The rearrangement joins TRBV30 to TRBJ2-7, with a tentative D call TRBD2 (6 bases). The CDR3 runs to 13 residues. Trimming took off 1 base at V and 7 bases at J, with 14 bases between the two ends. Germline V gives CDR1 GTSNPN, CDR2 SVGIG (reference sequence). The CDR3 is CAWSAESLAEQYF. For the CDR3, the DNA is TGTGCCTGGAGTGCCGAGTCGCTAGCGGAGCAGTACTTC.

V is TRBV7-8 and J is TRBJ2-7, with D possibly TRBD2 on 5 matching bases. Germline CDR1 reads SGHVS; CDR2 reads FQNEAQ. This CDR3 has 16 amino acids. Trimming pared 1 base from V and 9 bases from J, leaving 22 bases between. CDR3 sequence: CASSLGIRSTTRVQYF. In nucleotides, the CDR3 is TGTGCCAGCAGCTTAGGGATCCGCTCAACTACGAGGGTGCAGTACTTC.

The chain is built from TRBV6-5 and TRBJ2-7; possibly TRBD2 for D (6 bases). The CDR3 is 13 residues long. V was trimmed by 5 bases and J by 4 bases, leaving 12 bases between them. Germline V gene data show CDR1 as MNHEY and CDR2 as SVGAGI. In DNA form, the CDR3 reads TGTGCCAGCAGTACCCCGGGAGTTTACGAGCAGTACTTC. Translated, it gives CASSTPGVYEQYF.

CDR3 protein: CASSLDRETEAFF. CDR3 nucleotides: TGCGCCAGCAGTCTGGACAGGGAGACTGAAGCTTTCTTT. The chain couples TRBV5-1 to TRBJ1-1; 8 bases align to TRBD1. CDR1 SGHRS and CDR2 YFSETQ come from the germline V gene. CDR3 length: 13 residues. V lost 5 bases, J lost 5 bases, and 5 bases stayed unmatched.

This rearrangement joins TRBV7-9 to TRBJ1-3; 7 bases are a match to TRBD1. The CDR3 covers 17 residues. Germline values: CDR1 SEHNR, CDR2 FQNEAQ (reference sequence). V shed 5 bases and J 0 bases; nucleotides not matched to a gene: 10. CDR3 in DNA: TGTGCCAGCAGCAAAAACTACGGGACAGCCTCTGGAAACACCATATATTTT. Translation gives CASSKNYGTASGNTIYF.

The rearrangement uses TRBV7-3 and TRBJ2-3; D remains ambiguous. The V and J ends lost 1 base and 3 bases respectively, with 8 bases between them. CDR1 is SGHTA and CDR2 is FQGTGA in the germline V gene. This CDR3 comprises 14 residues. Written as DNA, the CDR3 is TGTGCCAGCAGCTTAAACTCGGGTACAGATACGCAGTATTTT. This sequence encodes CASSLNSGTDTQYF.

The J gene is TRBJ1-2, the V gene TRBV28; D is perhaps TRBD1 (6 bases). Germline CDR1 MDHEN, CDR2 SYDVKM. The CDR3 consists of 11 residues. Trimming removed 4 bases from V and 8 bases from J, with 8 bases in between. The CDR3 DNA follows: TGTGCCAGCAGTTACAGGGAAGGCTACACCTTC. Residues: CASSYREGYTF.

The J gene is TRBJ2-7, the V gene TRBV4-1, with a possible D match to TRBD2 (5 bases). Trimming removed 3 bases at V and 6 bases at J, with 9 bases between. CDR1 and CDR2 (germline): MGHRA, YSYEKL. The CDR3 spans 12 residues. For the CDR3, the DNA is TGCGCCAGCAGCCAGCCACGGGGCGAGCAGTACTTC. It codes for CASSQPRGEQYF.

The chain combines TRBV28 with TRBJ2-7, with D possibly TRBD2 on 6 matching bases. Germline assignment: CDR1 MDHEN and CDR2 SYDVKM. V shed 4 bases and J shed 0 bases, with 10 bases lying between them. The CDR3 runs 14 residues. This CDR3 is CASSSPGLSYEQYF. The DNA of the CDR3 is TGTGCCAGCAGTTCACCGGGACTCTCCTACGAGCAGTACTTC. Drawing the rest from reference TRBV28 and TRBJ2-7, the complete variable domain is DVKVTQSSRYLVKRTGEKVFLECVQDMDHENMFWYRQDPGLGLRLIYFSYDVKMKEKGDIPEGYSVSREKKERFSLILESASTNQTSMYLCASSSPGLSYEQYFGPGTRLTVT.

CDR3 in amino acids: CASSTGTGTGELFF. The CDR3 bases are TGTGCCAGCAGCACCGGGACAGGCACCGGGGAGCTGTTTTTT. The chain links TRBV4-2 to TRBJ2-2, with 8 nucleotides matching TRBD1. The CDR3 runs 14 residues. CDR1 LGHNA and CDR2 YNFKEQ come from the germline V gene. V gave up 5 bases and J gave up 4 bases; unmatched junction bases: 3.

The gene calls are TRBV5-1 and TRBJ1-4, with D unresolved. Trimming took 0 bases from V and 8 from J, leaving 11 bases between them. From germline, CDR1 is SGHRS and CDR2 YFSETQ. The CDR3 length is 14 residues. The CDR3 protein is CASSLGVAEEKLFF. CDR3 coding DNA: TGCGCCAGCAGCTTGGGAGTGGCGGAAGAAAAACTGTTTTTT.

This clone showed up just once. The chain employs TRBV6-5 and TRBJ2-1, with 8 bases that match TRBD2. The trim removed 4 bases at V and 6 bases at J, leaving 5 bases unmatched. The CDR3 loop spans 14 amino acids. Germline CDR1 reads MNHEY; CDR2 reads SVGAGI. CDR3 sequence reads: CASSFRTSRNEQFF. CDR3 DNA sequence: TGTGCCAGCAGTTTCCGGACTAGCCGCAATGAGCAGTTCTTC.